This T cell receptor (beta chain) is from a study of blood T cell repertoires in COVID-19. Study context: The study drew acute and convalescent COVID-19 samples from the United States, Italy and Spain. PBMCs, B-cell-depleted T cells, or T cells provided the cDNA or gDNA that made up the material.

Per the original methods: Amplification of reference gene primers was used by the study to estimate nucleated cell counts. TCRdb's copy holds only in-frame clones and misses some; the assay was immunoSEQ multiplex PCR. V and J calls and clone size are as listed in that table; D and trimming were resolved from the DNA. The sample contains some 260,000 clones, 80% to 90% of which appear only once. One Seattle source followed patients from active infection through their disease course. CDR1 and CDR2 from the germline V gene are SGHKS and YYEKEE (reference sequence). The V end was cut by 4 bases, the J end by 4 bases, with 12 bases between. The length of the CDR3 is 14 residues.

V is TRBV5-5 and J is TRBJ1-5, with D perhaps TRBD1 (6 bases). This TCR derives from a woman between 70 and 85 years old with COVID-19, enrolled during active disease. The source material was peripheral blood. CDR3 sequence reads: CASSQNTGNQPQHF. CDR3 in DNA: TGTGCCAGCAGCCAGAACACAGGGAATCAGCCCCAGCATTTT.